A single sample is the source of the 8 T cell receptor beta chains below, sequenced in a study of beta chain features in type 1 diabetes. Reverse transcription of all isolated RNA meant that expressed TCRB transcripts were sequenced. The data were produced by immunoSEQ multiplex PCR, yet TCRdb's version contains in-frame clones alone and is incomplete. Of around 430,000 clones in the sample, about 32% were seen once. The sequencing sample was made of naive CD4+ T cells from blood. Receptors originate from a young man in good health.

This clone has only a few counts. The rearrangement links TRBV7-2 to TRBJ2-2, with D unclear. V lost 2 bases and J lost 0, with 16 bases in between. The CDR3 extends over 18 amino acids. Germline CDR1 and CDR2: SGHTA and FQGNSA. The CDR3 spells CASSLRGVVVANTGELFF. DNA of the CDR3: TGTGCCAGCAGCTTACGCGGCGTTGTCGTGGCGAACACCGGGGAGCTGTTTTTT.

To note about this clone: This sample includes further DNA sequences coding for the same CDR3. The J gene is TRBJ2-3, the V gene TRBV20-1; D ambiguous. V was cut by 5 bases and J by 6 bases, with 9 bases left in between. The CDR3 runs to 11 residues. Germline assignment: CDR1 DFQATT and CDR2 SNEGSKA (reference sequence). The CDR3 sequence: CSARLGDTQYF. In DNA, the CDR3 is TGCAGTGCTCGGCTTGGGGATACGCAGTATTTT.

The V and J genes are TRBV6-1 and TRBJ2-7; no clear D. Germline-derived CDR1 and CDR2 are MNHNS and SASEGT. V was pared by 0 bases and J by 2 bases, with 5 bases between. This CDR3 spans 13 amino acids. In nucleotides, the CDR3 is TGTGCCAGCAGTGAAGCGCTTCCCTACGAGCAGTACTTC. Residues: CASSEALPYEQYF.

The CDR3 loop is CAWSPDFDTEAFF. CDR3 sequence (DNA): TGTGCCTGGAGCCCGGACTTCGACACTGAAGCTTTCTTT. The chain joins TRBV30 to TRBJ1-1; D is ambiguous. CDR1 is GTSNPN, CDR2 SVGIG, per germline (reference sequence). The CDR3 is 13 amino acids. V shed 3 bases and J shed 3 bases, with 11 bases lying between them.

V and J are TRBV29-1 and TRBJ1-1, with D perhaps matching TRBD1 (5 bases). The V end lost 5 bases, the J end lost 0 bases, and 13 bases lay between the germline ends. Germline CDR1 and CDR2: SQVTM and ANQGSEA. CDR3 length: 14 amino acids. The CDR3 bases are TGCAGCGTTCGCTCGGGGCTGATGAACACTGAAGCTTTCTTT. Protein product: CSVRSGLMNTEAFF.

This clone was detected a few times. The chain is built from TRBV6-1 and TRBJ2-7, with TRBD1 identical over 9 bases. The germline V gene encodes CDR1 MNHNS and CDR2 SASEGT. The V segment lost 1 base and the J segment 6 bases; nucleotides outside the gene matches: 4. This CDR3 has 14 residues. This CDR3 is CASSEVGTGTEQYF. Here the CDR3 DNA reads TGTGCCAGCAGTGAAGTAGGGACAGGGACCGAGCAGTACTTC.

This clone was seen a few times. The chain joins TRBV29-1 to TRBJ2-1, with D perhaps TRBD2 (5 bases). This CDR3 comprises 13 residues. Germline V gene sequence: CDR1 SQVTM, CDR2 ANQGSEA. The V end lost 7 bases, the J end lost 7 bases, and 17 bases lay between the germline ends. The CDR3 nucleotides read TGCAGCGCCGACGGGGTTGGGAGTAATGAGCAGTTCTTC. It codes for CSADGVGSNEQFF.

V usage is TRBV5-1 and J usage is TRBJ2-5, with TRBD2 identical over 8 bases. The CDR3 runs to 17 residues. With 0 bases clipped from V and 0 bases from J, the junction kept 7 bases outside the gene matches. In germline, CDR1 is SGHRS, CDR2 YFSETQ. The CDR3: CASSLAGSGEYQETQYF. The DNA of the CDR3 is TGCGCCAGCAGCTTGGCCGGTAGCGGGGAGTACCAAGAGACCCAGTACTTC.